This T cell receptor (beta chain) was sequenced in a study of early T cells in non-severe SARS-CoV-2 infection. MiXCR, run by TCRdb on the 5' RACE reads, gives a single entry per CDR3 protein. The table records about 57,000 distinct CDR3 sequences, roughly a tenth of them present only once. A few counts support this clonotype. The CDR3 has 14 amino acids. Germline assignment: CDR1 SGDLS and CDR2 YYNGEE. With 2 bases removed from V and 1 base from J, the gap between germline ends came to 9 bases. The rearrangement joins TRBV9 to TRBJ1-1; maybe TRBD1 (6 bases). Sequenced sample: whole blood. This clonotype originated in an adult who was a healthcare worker with PCR-confirmed SARS-CoV-2 infection or an uninfected control (not recorded which). CDR3 region: CASSVWGQNTEAFF. CDR3 nucleotide sequence: TGTGCCAGCAGCGTCTGGGGACAGAACACTGAAGCTTTCTTT.